This T cell receptor beta chain derives from a study of blood T cell repertoires in COVID-19. Study-wide background: Sites in the United States, Italy and Spain provided acute and convalescent COVID-19 samples.

From germline, CDR1 is MDHEN and CDR2 SYDVKM. The CDR3 consists of 11 residues. The germline V and J ends were trimmed by 3 bases and 8 bases, with 5 bases remaining between them. Cohort assignment relied on participant-reported clinical history. TCRdb keeps only in-frame clones here, not all; method: immunoSEQ multiplex PCR. The table includes around 150,000 clones, approximately 88% detected once. The gene calls are TRBV28 and TRBJ2-1; D is uncertain. This sequence was found in a woman between 50 and 59 years old who had recovered from COVID-19. The material sequenced was PBMCs or T cells enriched from blood (not recorded which). The CDR3 loop reads CASSLSDEQFF. The CDR3 coding sequence is TGTGCCAGCAGTTTGAGTGATGAGCAGTTCTTC.